These T cell receptor beta chains were read from a single sample in a study of T cell responses to AZD1222 COVID-19 vaccine. Produced via immunoSEQ multiplex PCR; TCRdb's table is partial and in-frame only. The sample shows around 140,000 clones, roughly nine tenths of them seen only once. Sequencing was performed on peripheral blood, taken 28 days after the second AZD1222 dose. The receptor source for this set is an adult who received the AZD1222 COVID-19 vaccine. Both conserved end residues are part of each CDR3. Fields, in order: V gene, D gene, J gene, clone size, CDR3 DNA, CDR3 protein. The D gene is left open where the match is weak. Size values are once, few and many counts, or a class for expanded clones, and some rows have none.

>TRBV6-4|TRBD1|TRBJ2-1|-
TGTGCCAGCAGTGAGGACGACGGAACAGGGGGTCGGGATGAGCAGTTCTTC
CASSEDDGTGGRDEQFF
>TRBV5-1|-|TRBJ2-3|-
TGCGCCAGCAGCTTCTTAGCGGCTAGCACAGATACGCAGTATTTT
CASSFLAASTDTQYF
>TRBV6-2/TRBV6-3|-|TRBJ2-3|-
TGTGCCAGCAGTTTTAGCGGAGTCCACCTGGATACGCAGTATTTT
CASSFSGVHLDTQYF
>TRBV6-2/TRBV6-3|TRBD2|TRBJ2-5|-
TGTGCCAGCAGTTACTCGAGCGGGGGTGTTGGAGAGACCCAGTACTTC
CASSYSSGGVGETQYF
>TRBV19|-|TRBJ2-3|-
TGTGCCAGTAGTATAGGGTCGGGGACCGAGAGCACAGATACGCAGTATTTT
CASSIGSGTESTDTQYF
>TRBV4-1|-|TRBJ1-5|-
TGCGCCAGCAGCCTTTTACACGGGCCCTCGGAGCCCCAGCATTTT
CASSLLHGPSEPQHF
>TRBV12-3/TRBV12-4|-|TRBJ2-2|-
TGTGCCAGCAGTTCCCGCCCCGGGGAGCTGTTTTTT
CASSSRPGELFF
>TRBV9|TRBD2|TRBJ2-5|-
TGTGCCAGCAGCCCCCGTGGGGCGGGAGCCCCAGAGACCCAGTACTTC
CASSPRGAGAPETQYF
>TRBV7-9|-|TRBJ1-6|once
TGTGCCAGCAGCTTAGTCCAGTGGTCACCCCTCCACTTT
CASSLVQWSPLHF
>TRBV4-2|-|TRBJ1-2|-
TGTGCCAGCAGCCAAGATCTGGGCAGGGCTTACTATGGCTACACCTTC
CASSQDLGRAYYGYTF
>TRBV30|TRBD1|TRBJ2-7|-
TGTGCCTGGAGCCAGGGGGTGGAATACGAGCAGTACTTC
CAWSQGVEYEQYF
>TRBV7-9|TRBD2|TRBJ2-1|-
TGTGCCAGCAGCGGGAGGGAGGGTTACAATGAGCAGTTCTTC
CASSGREGYNEQFF
>TRBV6-1|TRBD2|TRBJ2-3|-
TGTGCCAGCAGTGAAACTAGCGGGGGAGCAGATACGCAGTATTTT
CASSETSGGADTQYF
>TRBV18|-|TRBJ2-5|-
TGTGCCAGCTCACCAGGGACGGCCCAAGAGACCCAGTACTTC
CASSPGTAQETQYF
>TRBV5-1|TRBD1|TRBJ1-2|-
TGCGCCAGCAGCTTGTTACAGGGGGGCTATGGCTACACCTTC
CASSLLQGGYGYTF
>TRBV6-5|-|TRBJ1-2|once
TGTGCCAGCAGAGGCGGGACCGTTCACACCTATGGCTACACCTTC
CASRGGTVHTYGYTF
>TRBV6-5|TRBD1|TRBJ1-1|-
TGTGCCAGCCTATCAGGGGGAGGCACTGAAGCTTTCTTT
CASLSGGGTEAFF
>TRBV27|TRBD1|TRBJ1-2|-
TGTGCCAGCAGTTCCGGGACAGGCTCCTACTATGGCTACACCTTC
CASSSGTGSYYGYTF
>TRBV30|TRBD1|TRBJ1-1|-
TGTGCCTGGACGGGTCGGACAGGGGCGAACACTGAAGCTTTCTTT
CAWTGRTGANTEAFF
>TRBV7-9|-|TRBJ2-1|-
TGTGCCAGCAGCTTAGACGTGGGGGGCCGGTTCTTC
CASSLDVGGRFF
>TRBV27|-|TRBJ1-1|-
TGTGCCAGCAGTTCGTGGAAGAGTGCTGAAGCTTTCTTT
CASSSWKSAEAFF
>TRBV29-1|TRBD1|TRBJ1-1|-
TGCAGCGTTGCAGAAGGGACAGCGAACACTGAAGCTTTCTTT
CSVAEGTANTEAFF
>TRBV7-9|-|TRBJ1-1|-
TGTGCCAGCAGCTTAGGGACAGCCTCAGGGACTGAAGCTTTCTTT
CASSLGTASGTEAFF
>TRBV4-3|-|TRBJ1-2|-
TGCGCCAGCAGCCAGAGTTCCAGGCGATTTTATGGCTACACCTTC
CASSQSSRRFYGYTF
>TRBV11-3|TRBD1|TRBJ2-1|-
TGTGCCAGCAGCATTGGACAGGGGGCATCCAATGAGCAGTTCTTC
CASSIGQGASNEQFF
>TRBV9|-|TRBJ1-5|-
TGTGCCAGCAGCCCGGGGCAGAGCAATCAGCCCCAGCATTTT
CASSPGQSNQPQHF
>TRBV9|-|TRBJ2-7|-
TGTGCCAGCAGCGTAGCCCCCGGAGTGACCGACGAGCAGTACTTC
CASSVAPGVTDEQYF
>TRBV7-6|TRBD1|TRBJ1-4|-
TGTGCCAGCAGCTTAGATCGGGATGGGCTGGGACAGTCTAATGAAAAACTGTTTTTT
CASSLDRDGLGQSNEKLFF
>TRBV15|-|TRBJ1-4|-
TGTGCCACCAGCAGAGATCGGTCCGTAGGGAATGAAAAACTGTTTTTT
CATSRDRSVGNEKLFF
>TRBV19|-|TRBJ1-5|-
TGTGCCAGTACTCAGGGGCTCAATCAGCCCCAGCATTTT
CASTQGLNQPQHF